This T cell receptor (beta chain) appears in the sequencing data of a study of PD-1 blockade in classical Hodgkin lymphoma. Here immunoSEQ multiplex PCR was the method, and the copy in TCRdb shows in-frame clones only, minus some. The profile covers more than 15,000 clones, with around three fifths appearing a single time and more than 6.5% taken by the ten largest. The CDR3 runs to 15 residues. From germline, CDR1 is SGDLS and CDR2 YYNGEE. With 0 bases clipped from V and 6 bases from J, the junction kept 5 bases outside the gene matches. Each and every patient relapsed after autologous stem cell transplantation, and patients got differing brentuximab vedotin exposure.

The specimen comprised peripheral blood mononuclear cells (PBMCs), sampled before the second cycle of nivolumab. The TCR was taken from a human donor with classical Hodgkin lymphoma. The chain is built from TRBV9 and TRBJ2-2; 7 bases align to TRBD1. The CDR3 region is CASSVVGGWAGELFF. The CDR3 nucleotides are TGTGCCAGCAGCGTAGTAGGGGGCTGGGCCGGGGAGCTGTTTTTT.